Presented here are 12 T cell receptor beta chains from one specimen sequenced in a study of early T cells in non-severe SARS-CoV-2 infection. MiXCR, applied by TCRdb to the 5' RACE reads, yields one record per CDR3 protein. The top ten hold around 14% of the sample, which has roughly 50,000 distinct CDR3 sequences, around a tenth seen once. The source material was whole blood. These receptors all come from an adult who was a healthcare worker with PCR-confirmed SARS-CoV-2 infection or an uninfected control (not recorded which).

This chain links TRBV2 with TRBJ1-2; D is uncertain. This CDR3 spans 11 amino acids. In germline, CDR1 is SNHLY, CDR2 FYNNEI. V was clipped by 6 bases and J by 6 bases, with 8 bases between them. The CDR3 region is CASRLLDGYTF. In DNA, the CDR3 is TGTGCCAGCAGGTTGCTGGATGGCTACACCTTC. Together with reference TRBV2 and TRBJ1-2, the CDR3 gives the full variable domain: EPEVTQTPSHQVTQMGQEVILRCVPISNHLYFYWYRQILGQKVEFLVSFYNNEISEKSEIFDDQFSVERPDGSNFTLKIRSTKLEDSAMYFCASRLLDGYTFGSGTRLTVV.

The sample holds many counts of this clonotype. The junction and the germline gene differ at one end; a read error may be behind it. The chain employs TRBV7-7 and TRBJ2-5, with no clear D. CDR1 is SSHAT and CDR2 is FNYEAQ in the germline V gene (reference sequence). This CDR3 spans 11 amino acids. The DNA for the CDR3 is TGTGCTAGCAGCATAGGAGAGACCCAGTACTTC. Translation: CASSIGETQYF. The full variable domain, completed using reference TRBV7-7 and TRBJ2-5, is GAGVSQSPRYKVTKRGQDVTLRCDPISSHATLYWYQQALGQGPEFLTYFNYEAQPDKSGLPSDRFSAERPEGSISTLTIQRTEQRDSAMYRCASSIGETQYFGPGTRLLVL.

This clonotype showed up many times. The V call is TRBV11-3, the J call TRBJ2-5; perhaps TRBD1 as D (6 bases). The CDR3 is 13 amino acids. V lost 1 base to trimming and J lost 4 bases, with 7 bases between them. The V gene's germline CDR1 is SGHNT and CDR2 YENEEA. CDR3 sequence (DNA): TGTGCCAGCAGCTTAGTAGGGGGAGAGACCCAGTACTTC. Translation: CASSLVGGETQYF.

The rearrangement joins TRBV4-3 to TRBJ1-4; D unresolved. This CDR3 comprises 15 residues. V lost 2 bases and J 5 bases, leaving 12 bases between the germline ends. Germline V CDR1 and CDR2: LGHNA, YSLEER. The CDR3 DNA reads as TGCGCCAGCAGCCAATCGGCTTATCTGAATGAAAAACTGTTTTTT. Its protein is CASSQSAYLNEKLFF.

The chain carries TRBV6-5 and TRBJ1-6, with 8 nucleotides matching TRBD1. Unmatched junction bases numbered 10, after V lost 0 bases and J lost 9 bases. The CDR3 is 17 amino acids. Per the germline V gene, CDR1 is MNHEY and CDR2 is SVGAGI. The CDR3 region is CASSYSVTGGLRSPLHF. CDR3 nucleotide sequence: TGTGCCAGCAGTTACTCGGTAACAGGGGGACTGCGTTCACCCCTCCACTTT.

This clonotype was detected a few times. The V gene is TRBV10-2, the J gene TRBJ1-1, with 7 bases matching TRBD1. Germline values: CDR1 WSHSY, CDR2 SAAADI. V lost 7 bases to trimming and J lost 2 bases; unmatched junction nucleotides: 4. This CDR3 contains 13 residues. CDR3 coding DNA: TGCGCCAGCACACCAGGGGGTAACACTGAAGCTTTCTTT. Its protein product is CASTPGGNTEAFF.

This clonotype was counted many times. V is TRBV27 and J is TRBJ2-7; 9 bases fit TRBD2. The CDR3 consists of 17 residues. With 6 bases clipped from V and 0 bases from J, the junction kept 12 bases outside the gene matches. Germline-derived CDR1 and CDR2 are MNHEY and SMNVEV (reference sequence). CDR3 nucleotides: TGTGCCAGCAGCCGGGGACTAGCCTTAATAAGCTCCTACGAGCAGTACTTC. Translation: CASSRGLALISSYEQYF.

This clonotype has only a few counts. The J gene is TRBJ1-2, the V gene TRBV20-1; perhaps TRBD1 as D (5 bases). This CDR3 comprises 13 residues. V was shortened by 0 bases and J by 4 bases, with 9 bases between the two germline ends. Per the germline V gene, CDR1 is DFQATT and CDR2 is SNEGSKA (reference sequence). The CDR3 bases are TGCAGTGCTAGAGATGGGGGGAGCTATGGCTACACCTTC. It codes for CSARDGGSYGYTF.

The V call is TRBV10-3, the J call TRBJ1-1; possible D gene TRBD1, 5 bases. V gave up 6 bases and J gave up 0 bases, with 8 bases separating them. The CDR3 sequence is 13 residues long. The germline V gene encodes CDR1 ENHRY and CDR2 SYGVKD. The CDR3 here is CAISEGLNTEAFF. CDR3 bases: TGTGCCATCAGCGAGGGGTTGAACACTGAAGCTTTCTTT.

This clonotype has only a few counts. The V and J genes are TRBV29-1 and TRBJ1-2; 7 nucleotides agree with TRBD1. V gave up 6 bases and J gave up 7 bases; unmatched junction bases: 14. The CDR3 has 14 amino acids. Per germline, CDR1 SQVTM and CDR2 ANQGSEA. The CDR3 DNA is TGCAGCGTGTTACAGGGGTTCAGTGGGTCTGGCTACACCTTC. Its translation: CSVLQGFSGSGYTF.

This clonotype has a count of ten or more. The chain links TRBV6-1 to TRBJ2-1, with TRBD2 identical over 7 bases. J lost 3 bases, V lost 6 bases, and 8 bases had no gene match. CDR1 and CDR2 from the germline V gene are MNHNS and SASEGT. CDR3 size: 15 residues. DNA for the CDR3: TGTGCCAGCAGGGTACCTAGCGGAGGCTACAATGAGCAGTTCTTC. Its protein is CASRVPSGGYNEQFF.

The V and J genes are TRBV7-3 and TRBJ1-2; D possibly corresponds to TRBD1 (5 bases). The germline CDR1 and CDR2 sequences are SGHTA and FQGTGA. Trimming left V 6 bases short and J 8 bases short, with 19 bases between. The CDR3 spans 14 residues. The CDR3 is CASRRDPGKGGYTF. CDR3 nucleotide sequence: TGTGCCAGCAGGCGGGACCCCGGGAAGGGAGGCTACACCTTC.